One and the same sample provided the 10 T cell receptor beta chains below, sequenced in a study of molecular identifiers for immune sequencing clone quantification. TCRdb re-called the PCR reads through MiXCR, storing one row per CDR3 protein. The sample contains some 88,000 distinct CDR3 sequences, around 20% of which appear only once. The source material was naive CD8+ T cells from blood, with Jurkat cell RNA spiked in. This sample's subset: FACS-sorted CD8+CD4-CCR7+CD45RA+ naive T cells. The receptors shown here come from a human donor in good health. Some libraries in this study had Jurkat cell RNA spiked in.

This clonotype was seen at least ten times. J is TRBJ2-7 and V is TRBV6-1, with D perhaps matching TRBD1 (5 bases). This CDR3 comprises 11 residues. Looked up from germline, CDR1 is MNHNS and CDR2 is SASEGT. The ends were cut back, 4 bases at V and 5 bases at J, with 6 bases in the middle. CDR3 amino acids: CASSAGNEQYF. DNA of the CDR3: TGTGCCAGCAGTGCAGGGAACGAGCAGTACTTC.

As for this clonotype: A read error is possible here, since a much larger clone lies one base away. The genes are TRBV27 and TRBJ2-7; 15 bases fit TRBD2. Trimming at V came to 5 bases and at J to 2 bases, leaving 7 bases not matched to a gene. This CDR3 is 17 amino acids long. Germline V gene sequence: CDR1 MNHEY, CDR2 SMNVEV (reference sequence). The CDR3 sequence is CASSVGTSGGPAYEQYF. The CDR3 nucleotides are TGTGCCAGCAGTGTAGGGACTAGCGGGGGGCCAGCCTACGAGCAGTACTTC.

This chain connects TRBV12-3 or TRBV12-4 to TRBJ2-1; 8 nucleotides agree with TRBD2. Trimming removed 3 bases from V and 7 bases from J; junction bases left unmatched: 8. The CDR3 extends over 15 amino acids. CDR3: CASSFGVASGNEQFF. In DNA form, the CDR3 reads TGTGCCAGCAGTTTTGGAGTGGCTAGCGGGAATGAGCAGTTCTTC.

The V and J genes are TRBV19 and TRBJ2-5, with D possibly being TRBD2 (6 bases). V dropped 0 bases and J dropped 9 bases, with 26 bases sitting between them. Germline V gene data show CDR1 as LNHDA and CDR2 as SQIVND (reference sequence). The length of the CDR3 is 18 residues. CDR3 region: CASSIDGSDGTPSAAQYF. CDR3 nucleotide sequence: TGTGCCAGTAGTATAGACGGATCGGATGGGACTCCCTCTGCGGCCCAGTACTTC.

This chain joins TRBV29-1 and TRBJ2-2; D unresolved. CDR3 size: 11 residues. V gave up 5 bases and J gave up 4 bases, with 5 bases separating them. Per the germline V gene, CDR1 is SQVTM and CDR2 is ANQGSEA. The CDR3 reads CSVWVTGELFF. In nucleotides, the CDR3 is TGCAGCGTTTGGGTCACCGGGGAGCTGTTTTTT.

This clonotype has a count of ten or more. The CDR3 region is CASSETVSGSSYEQYF. The CDR3 DNA sequence: TGTGCCAGCAGTGAAACGGTATCAGGGAGCTCCTACGAGCAGTACTTC. The chain couples TRBV6-1 to TRBJ2-7, with D tentatively TRBD1 or TRBD2 (5 bases each). This CDR3 is built from 16 residues. Germline CDR1 and CDR2: MNHNS and SASEGT. The ends were cut back, 2 bases at V and 0 bases at J, with 14 bases in the middle.

This clonotype was found many times. This chain connects TRBV30 to TRBJ1-2; TRBD1 aligns across 8 bases. CDR1 is GTSNPN, CDR2 SVGIG, per germline (reference sequence). This CDR3 comprises 12 residues. V lost 5 bases and J lost 2; bases outside the gene matches: 1. The CDR3 is CAWDRGNYGYTF. Here the CDR3 DNA reads TGTGCCTGGGACAGGGGAAACTATGGCTACACCTTC.

At least ten counts were recorded for this clonotype. CDR3 residues: CASSPGPMNTEAFF. The CDR3 nucleotides are TGTGCCAGCAGCCCGGGACCAATGAACACTGAAGCTTTCTTT. The V and J genes are TRBV3-1 and TRBJ1-1; tentative D call: TRBD1 (5 bases). The germline V and J ends were trimmed by 4 bases and 0 bases, with 9 bases remaining between them. The V gene's germline CDR1 is LGHDT and CDR2 YNNKEL (reference sequence). This CDR3 is built from 14 residues.

V gene TRBV19 combines with J gene TRBJ2-1; 8 bases match TRBD1. Per the germline V gene, CDR1 is LNHDA and CDR2 is SQIVND (reference sequence). CDR3 length: 13 amino acids. V lost 6 bases and J lost 2; bases outside the gene matches: 0. This CDR3 is CASRQGAYNEQFF. The CDR3 coding sequence is TGTGCCAGTAGACAGGGGGCCTACAATGAGCAGTTCTTC. Based on the CDR3 plus reference TRBV19 and TRBJ2-1, the full variable domain is DGGITQSPKYLFRKEGQNVTLSCEQNLNHDAMYWYRQDPGQGLRLIYYSQIVNDFQKGDIAEGYSVSREKKESFPLTVTSAQKNPTAFYLCASRQGAYNEQFFGPGTRLTVL.

This clonotype was seen many times. This chain joins TRBV7-9 and TRBJ2-3; a weak D match, TRBD2 (6 bases). This CDR3 contains 16 residues. Trimming pared 5 bases from V and 3 bases from J, leaving 18 bases between. CDR1 SEHNR and CDR2 FQNEAQ come from the germline V gene (reference sequence). CDR3 amino acids: CASSPPAGDGTDTQYF. As DNA, the CDR3 is TGTGCCAGCAGCCCCCCAGCGGGTGATGGGACAGATACGCAGTATTTT.